Sequencing of this T cell receptor beta chain was carried out in a study of vaccination effects on CD4 cells after COVID-19. Study results and caveats: In the late period after vaccination, infection- and vaccine-induced clones contracted markedly. Cross-reactivity with common cold coronaviruses was shown by only 1 of 255 vaccine-induced clones in healthy vaccinees.

In the case of this clone: The antigen remains unidentified.

Profiling relied on immunoSEQ multiplex PCR, and the TCRdb table lists in-frame clones only, not all of them. This sample has tens of thousands of clones; 79% occur once, and the top ten carry approximately 6%. Peptide-pool stimulation followed by sequencing identified expanded antigen-specific CD4+ clonotypes in the ViraFEST assay. Researchers isolated CD4+ T cells once approximately ten days of culture had elapsed. According to the study, vaccine recipients showed no prior SARS-CoV-2 infection and negative nucleocapsid antibodies. Around 2 million PBMC were placed in each well, which was supplemented with approximately 9.2 IU/ml IL-2 and around 10 ug/ml peptides. Fresh IL-2-containing medium replaced half the medium on days 3 and 7. This CDR3 is built from 14 residues. V gave up 2 bases and J gave up 4 bases; unmatched junction bases: 0. CDR1 is LNHDA, CDR2 SQIVND, per germline (reference sequence).

This receptor was obtained from a human donor who received a COVID-19 vaccine. The specimen was CD4+ T cells from PBMCs cultured with HCoV-OC43 spike peptides, collected before COVID-19 vaccination. Subset given: HCoV-OC43 spike overlapping peptide pool stimulation. V gene TRBV19 combines with J gene TRBJ2-2; 8 bases match TRBD1. Written as DNA, the CDR3 is TGTGCCAGTAGTATAACAGGGGGCACCGGGGAGCTGTTTTTT. Protein: CASSITGGTGELFF.